This TCR beta chain stems from a study of blood T cell repertoires in COVID-19. At the level of the study: Spain, Italy and the United States supplied samples that represented acute and convalescent COVID-19.

After removal of 7 bases from V and 5 bases from J, the junction contained 8 bases not matched to a gene. This CDR3 spans 15 amino acids. Per germline, CDR1 LGHNT and CDR2 FRNRAP. TCRdb keeps only in-frame clones here, not all; method: immunoSEQ multiplex PCR. The sample lists some 230,000 clones, around 84% occurring once. The sequenced sample consisted of peripheral blood. The chain recombines TRBV12-5 with TRBJ1-4; 9 nucleotides match TRBD1. The receptor was isolated from a woman aged 55-70 years who had recovered from COVID-19. CDR3 region: CASVSWGQGNEKLFF. CDR3 coding DNA: TGTGCTAGTGTTTCTTGGGGACAGGGAAATGAAAAACTGTTTTTT.